A single sample gave rise to the 28 T cell receptor beta chains below, sequenced in a study of beta chain features in type 1 diabetes (dated by TCRdb to 2016 to 2018). The paper as a whole reports these results and caveats: A moderate but significant shortening of TCRB CDR3 length was observed in type 1 diabetes patients in all four CD4+ subsets.

The antigens for these receptors are not known. The library was made by the immunoSEQ multiplex PCR assay. The High Capacity cDNA Reverse Transcription Kit was used to reverse transcribe all of the isolated RNA, meaning that expressed TCRB transcripts were what got sequenced. What TCRdb holds here is the immuneACCESS table cut down to in-frame rearrangements. Part of the clones is not present; checked against another copy, under half of the missing clones reflect an unresolved V gene, and the others are unexplained. This sample lists approximately 24,000 clones; almost 50% were detected once. The top ten clones comprise 0.3% of the sample. Sequencing input: stem cell memory CD4+ T cells from blood. Read against the paper, the sample's cell subset or site label means: stem cell-like memory CD4+ T cells. These receptors were taken from a man aged 25 to 40 with type 1 diabetes.

This clone occurred a few times. The rearrangement links TRBV30 to TRBJ1-4, with D unresolved. Trimming took off 0 bases at V and 12 bases at J, with 11 bases between the two ends. The germline CDR1 and CDR2 sequences are GTSNPN and SVGIG (reference sequence). CDR3 length equals 12 residues. In nucleotides, the CDR3 is TGTGCCTGGAGTGTATTCGGGGAAGAACTGTTTTTT. It codes for CAWSVFGEELFF.

The chain carries TRBV28 and TRBJ1-2; 7 bases map to TRBD1. This CDR3 has 17 amino acids. V was pared by 4 bases and J by 2 bases, with 13 bases of the junction left unmatched. The germline CDR1 and CDR2 sequences are MDHEN and SYDVKM. CDR3 loop: CASSSPHGGGPNYGYTF. The CDR3 DNA reads as TGTGCCAGCAGTTCCCCTCACGGAGGGGGCCCCAACTATGGCTACACCTTC.

J is TRBJ2-7 and V is TRBV6-4, with 8 nucleotides matching TRBD2. J gave up 4 bases and V 4 bases, and 6 bases lay outside the gene matches. CDR3 length: 14 residues. Germline V gene data show CDR1 as MRHNA and CDR2 as SNTAGT. The CDR3 here is CASSAIAGPYEQYF. The CDR3 DNA follows: TGTGCCAGCAGTGCGATAGCGGGACCATACGAGCAGTACTTC.

This clone was observed a few times. The rearrangement links TRBV7-9 to TRBJ2-1, with a weak D call TRBD1 (6 bases). The CDR3 extends over 13 amino acids. CDR1 and CDR2 (germline): SEHNR, FQNEAQ (reference sequence). V was pared by 5 bases and J by 5 bases, with 10 bases between. The DNA of the CDR3 is TGTGCCAGCAGCCCGGACAGCAACAATGAGCAGTTCTTC. It specifies CASSPDSNNEQFF. Drawing the rest from reference TRBV7-9 and TRBJ2-1, the complete variable domain is DTGVSQNPRHKITKRGQNVTFRCDPISEHNRLYWYRQTLGQGPEFLTYFQNEAQLEKSRLLSDRFSAERPKGSFSTLEIQRTEQGDSAMYLCASSPDSNNEQFFGPGTRLTVL.

On this clone: One junction end disagrees with the germline gene, perhaps due to a read error. V and J are TRBV7-9 and TRBJ2-7; a weak D match, TRBD1 (6 bases). The CDR3 runs 12 residues. The V gene's germline CDR1 is SEHNR and CDR2 FQNEAQ (reference sequence). Here the CDR3 DNA reads TGTGCCAGCTCCGCCCGTCTTGACAGGACGGACTTC. Its protein product is CASSARLDRTDF.

V gene TRBV5-1 combines with J gene TRBJ2-5; the D gene is possibly TRBD2 (5 bases). Trimming removed 7 bases from V and 4 bases from J, with 14 bases in between. The CDR3 loop spans 13 amino acids. Germline CDR1 is SGHRS and CDR2 is YFSETQ. CDR3 sequence: CASGSGSTETQYF. The DNA of the CDR3 is TGCGCCAGCGGTTCGGGGTCCACAGAGACCCAGTACTTC.

This clone was counted a few times. V and J are TRBV18 and TRBJ1-2; 10 nucleotides line up with TRBD1. CDR1 is KGHSH and CDR2 is LQKENI in the germline V gene. V was clipped by 4 bases and J by 2 bases; unmatched bases: 1. The CDR3 is made up of 14 amino acids. DNA for the CDR3: TGTGCCAGCTCACGACAGGGGGCAAACTATGGCTACACCTTC. Its translation is CASSRQGANYGYTF.

The chain combines TRBV11-3 with TRBJ2-1, with 13 bases matching TRBD2. The CDR3 loop spans 16 amino acids. The V gene end was trimmed by 5 bases and the J gene end by 10 bases; junction bases not matched to a gene: 11. The germline gives CDR1 SGHNT, CDR2 YENEEA. CDR3 loop: CASSPEWTSGRGEQFF. In DNA form, the CDR3 reads TGTGCCAGCAGCCCCGAATGGACTAGCGGGAGAGGAGAGCAGTTCTTC.

This clone appeared a few times. In DNA form, the CDR3 reads TGCGCCAGCAGCCATTCGGACAGGGTCTACGAGCAGTACTTC. Its protein is CASSHSDRVYEQYF. The gene calls are TRBV5-1 and TRBJ2-5; 8 bases align to TRBD1. The J call is in doubt because the DNA end fits TRBJ2-7 better. Germline V lookup: CDR1 SGHRS, CDR2 YFSETQ. CDR3 length: 14 residues.

This rearrangement joins TRBV18 to TRBJ2-5, with a weak D call TRBD1 (6 bases). CDR1 and CDR2 (germline): KGHSH, LQKENI. V was cut by 5 bases and J by 2 bases, with 12 bases left in between. This CDR3 is built from 14 residues. As DNA, the CDR3 is TGTGCCAGCTCAGCAGGGGCGGGTCAAGAGACCCAGTACTTC. Protein: CASSAGAGQETQYF. Using reference TRBV18 and TRBJ2-5 for the parts outside the CDR3, the full variable domain is NAGVMQNPRHLVRRRGQEARLRCSPMKGHSHVYWYRQLPEEGLKFMVYLQKENIIDESGMPKERFSAEFPKEGPSILRIQQVVRGDSAAYFCASSAGAGQETQYFGPGTRLLVL.

The chain links TRBV7-2 to TRBJ1-1, with D perhaps TRBD1 (5 bases). This CDR3 comprises 14 residues. Germline loops: CDR1 SGHTA, CDR2 FQGNSA. Deletions cut 4 bases from V and 4 bases from J, with 13 bases between. DNA of the CDR3: TGTGCCAGCAGCTCCGCACAGGTTTTCACTGAAGCTTTCTTT. This encodes CASSSAQVFTEAFF.

The V and J genes are TRBV7-6 and TRBJ2-7; a possible D gene is TRBD2 (5 bases). Germline lookup yields CDR1 SGHVS and CDR2 FNYEAQ. CDR3 length: 13 amino acids. Trimming removed 7 bases at V and 0 bases at J, with 10 bases between. The CDR3 DNA follows: TGTGCCAGCACTCAAGGGAGCTCCTACGAGCAGTACTTC. This gives the protein CASTQGSSYEQYF.

The chain combines TRBV21-1 with TRBJ2-7; TRBD1 was called by the table and not checked on the DNA. TRBV21-1 is classified as a pseudogene. This CDR3 has 20 residues. CDR3 loop: CASSKWRTWIRRQGASEQYF. CDR3 sequence (DNA): TGTGCCAGCAGCAAATGGAGAACTTGGATCCGCCGACAGGGTGCCTCCGAGCAGTACTTC.

This clone has only a few counts. This chain links TRBV10-3 with TRBJ2-7; D is possibly TRBD2 (5 bases). V lost 6 bases and J lost 4, with 22 bases in between. CDR1 is ENHRY and CDR2 is SYGVKD in the germline V gene. The CDR3 is 16 residues long. Here the CDR3 DNA reads TGTGCCATCAGATTACCGACGGCGGGCGGTACTTACGAGCAGTACTTC. It is translated as CAIRLPTAGGTYEQYF.

This clone was observed a handful of times. This chain joins TRBV4-1 and TRBJ2-7; D is uncertain. There are 15 residues in the CDR3. Germline V gene lookup returns CDR1 MGHRA and CDR2 YSYEKL. With 5 bases removed from V and 6 bases from J, the gap between germline ends came to 20 bases. The CDR3 DNA follows: TGCGCCAGCAGCTATGACTTCCTCCTATTACGCGAGCAGTACTTC. This encodes CASSYDFLLLREQYF.

This clone was picked up a small number of times. The V call is TRBV30, the J call TRBJ2-2; D possibly corresponds to TRBD1 (5 bases). Germline CDR1 is GTSNPN and CDR2 is SVGIG (reference sequence). The germline V and J ends were trimmed by 2 bases and 8 bases, with 9 bases remaining between them. This CDR3 region has 12 residues. CDR3: CAWSLQGGELFF. For the CDR3, the DNA is TGTGCCTGGAGTCTCCAGGGAGGGGAGCTGTTTTTT.

This clone came up a few times. This rearrangement joins TRBV6-5 to TRBJ2-5; tentative D call: TRBD2 (5 bases). The last part of the DNA fits TRBJ2-7 better; the J call may be wrong. From germline, CDR1 is MNHEY and CDR2 SVGAGI. The CDR3 is 13 amino acids. The CDR3 region is CASSLGSTYEQYF. As DNA, the CDR3 is TGTGCCAGCAGCCTAGGGAGTACCTACGAGCAGTACTTC.

The chain links TRBV5-4 to TRBJ1-2, with a tentative D call TRBD1 (5 bases). The CDR3 sequence is 15 residues long. V was clipped by 1 base and J by 4 bases, with 14 bases between them. Germline values: CDR1 SGHNT, CDR2 YYREEE (reference sequence). CDR3 nucleotides: TGTGCCAGCAGCTTGACCGGCGCAGGGCCCTATGGCTACACCTTC. Amino acids: CASSLTGAGPYGYTF.

This chain joins TRBV11-3 and TRBJ2-7; D is possibly TRBD2 (5 bases). With 3 bases removed from V and 3 bases from J, the gap between germline ends came to 12 bases. Per germline, CDR1 SGHNT and CDR2 YENEEA. The CDR3 is 14 amino acids. The CDR3, as DNA: TGTGCCAGCAGCTTTGATAGCGAGGACTACGAGCAGTACTTC. This codes for CASSFDSEDYEQYF.

This clone was recorded a few times. The chain joins TRBV7-2 to TRBJ2-1; 12 bases fit TRBD2. V lost 5 bases, J lost 10 bases, and 9 bases stayed unmatched. CDR1 is SGHTA, CDR2 FQGNSA, per germline. The CDR3 runs to 15 residues. CDR3 sequence (DNA): TGTGCCAGCAGCATAAGACTAGCGGGAGTGGAGGAGCAGTTCTTC. It is translated as CASSIRLAGVEEQFF.

This clone rates as medium-sized (0.01 to 0.1%). CDR3 loop: CASSCWAGPQETQYF. CDR3 nucleotide sequence: TGCGCCAGCAGTTGTTGGGCGGGGCCCCAAGAGACCCAGTACTTC. The rearrangement links TRBV23-1 to TRBJ2-5, with D maybe TRBD2 (6 bases). TRBV23-1 is an ORF for which the function is uncertain. Trimming pared 5 bases from V and 1 base from J, leaving 14 bases between. This CDR3 contains 15 residues.

The chain recombines TRBV11-2 with TRBJ2-1; 11 bases line up with TRBD1. CDR3 length: 18 residues. Germline CDR1 and CDR2: SGHAT and FQNNGV. The ends lost 5 bases at V and 7 bases at J; junction bases unmatched: 16. The CDR3 DNA follows: TGTGCCAGCAGCCTAAAAAGCACCGGGACAGGGGGAAGTAATGAGCAGTTCTTC. Translating it yields CASSLKSTGTGGSNEQFF.

This clone showed up just a few times. V gene TRBV7-2 combines with J gene TRBJ1-2; tentatively, D is TRBD1 (6 bases). This CDR3 region has 13 residues. Trimming removed 4 bases from V and 4 bases from J, with 10 bases in between. Germline CDR1 is SGHTA and CDR2 is FQGNSA. The DNA of the CDR3 is TGTGCCAGCAGCTCACAGGGTTCCTATGGCTACACCTTC. Translation gives CASSSQGSYGYTF.

In its sample, this clone was seen once. This chain connects TRBV5-1 to TRBJ1-5; 7 nucleotides agree with TRBD1. There are 15 residues in the CDR3. J gave up 0 bases and V 4 bases, and 4 bases lay outside the gene matches. Germline V CDR1 and CDR2: SGHRS, YFSETQ. The CDR3 DNA follows: TGCGCCAGCAGCCCCGGGACAGATAGCAATCAGCCCCAGCATTTT. Its translation: CASSPGTDSNQPQHF.

The chain carries TRBV5-4 and TRBJ2-2, with a tentative D call TRBD2 (5 bases). V dropped 4 bases and J dropped 4 bases, with 17 bases sitting between them. This CDR3 comprises 16 residues. Germline V gives CDR1 SGHNT, CDR2 YYREEE (reference sequence). This CDR3 is CASSAGGVVGTGELFF. The CDR3 DNA reads TGTGCCAGCAGCGCCGGAGGTGTGGTGGGCACCGGGGAGCTGTTTTTT.

The chain links TRBV29-1 to TRBJ1-1; 10 nucleotides agree with TRBD1. Germline V lookup: CDR1 SQVTM, CDR2 ANQGSEA. CDR3 length: 15 amino acids. The V and J ends lost 0 bases and 6 bases, in that order; junction bases with no gene match: 7. The CDR3 loop reads CSVEDPDRGAAEAFF. In DNA, the CDR3 is TGCAGCGTTGAAGATCCGGACAGGGGGGCGGCTGAAGCTTTCTTT.

The CDR3 loop reads CASSVSGGRVKNIQYF. CDR3 DNA: TGTGCCAGCAGTGTCTCGGGGGGGCGAGTCAAAAACATTCAGTACTTC. The V gene is TRBV6-1, the J gene TRBJ2-4; 8 nucleotides agree with TRBD2. CDR1 MNHNS and CDR2 SASEGT come from the germline V gene. The CDR3 is 16 amino acids. V shed 4 bases, J shed 3 bases, and the junction held 8 bases outside the gene matches.

The CDR3 reads CASSYSQASWDNEQFF. The CDR3 nucleotides read TGTGCCAGCAGTTACTCCCAGGCCTCATGGGACAATGAGCAGTTCTTC. The chain combines TRBV6-5 with TRBJ2-1; D unresolved. From germline, CDR1 is MNHEY and CDR2 SVGAGI. CDR3 length equals 16 residues. V lost 0 bases, J lost 5 bases, and 14 bases lay in between.